A single sample is the source of the 27 T cell receptor beta chains below, sequenced in a study of blood T cell repertoires in COVID-19. Assay: immunoSEQ multiplex PCR; the TCRdb copy retains only in-frame clones and omits some. The sample lists roughly 210,000 clones; less than 90% were seen once. Sequenced: peripheral blood. These receptors all come from a man between 65 and 85 years old with acute or convalescent COVID-19.

This chain connects TRBV5-4 to TRBJ2-7; 10 bases agree with TRBD1. The CDR3 is 14 amino acids. Germline V gives CDR1 SGHNT, CDR2 YYREEE (reference sequence). V dropped 5 bases and J dropped 5; count of bases not matched to a gene: 7. CDR3 residues: CASRLTGGGHEQYF. The CDR3 DNA is TGTGCCAGCAGGCTGACAGGGGGCGGCCACGAGCAGTACTTC.

The V and J genes are TRBV19 and TRBJ2-2; D is perhaps TRBD2 (6 bases). This CDR3 has 13 residues. Trimming took 8 bases from V and 6 from J, leaving 13 bases between them. Germline V gene lookup returns CDR1 LNHDA and CDR2 SQIVND (reference sequence). CDR3 nucleotide sequence: TGTGCCAGTGGAGGGGTTGGTCCCGGGGAGCTGTTTTTT. Protein sequence: CASGGVGPGELFF.

The CDR3 protein is CASSATGEQFF. In nucleotides, the CDR3 is TGTGCCAGCAGCGCCACAGGTGAGCAGTTCTTC. The chain carries TRBV11-2 and TRBJ2-1; weak D call: TRBD1 (5 bases). This CDR3 region has 11 residues. V lost 5 bases and J lost 9, with 8 bases in between. The germline gives CDR1 SGHAT, CDR2 FQNNGV.

J is TRBJ2-7 and V is TRBV1; the listed D gene, TRBD2, was not tested against the DNA. TRBV1 is reported as a pseudogene. The CDR3 has 17 residues. The CDR3 reads CTSSHPLRRAGSYEQYF. The CDR3 DNA reads as TGCACCAGCAGCCACCCCTTAAGGAGGGCCGGGTCCTACGAGCAGTACTTC.

The gene calls are TRBV19 and TRBJ1-2; tentatively, D is TRBD1 (6 bases). CDR1 is LNHDA, CDR2 SQIVND, per germline (reference sequence). Trimming pared 4 bases from V and 1 base from J, leaving 10 bases between. CDR3 size: 14 residues. CDR3 DNA sequence: TGTGCCAGTAGTAGTCAGGGGATTAACTATGGCTACACCTTC. Amino acid sequence: CASSSQGINYGYTF.

The V gene is TRBV14, the J gene TRBJ2-1; D is possibly TRBD2 (7 bases). This CDR3 is built from 15 residues. The ends were cut back, 6 bases at V and 4 bases at J, with 16 bases in the middle. CDR1 is SGHDN and CDR2 is FVKESK in the germline V gene. CDR3 loop: CASRAGAGGYNEQFF. CDR3 DNA sequence: TGTGCCAGCAGGGCGGGGGCCGGAGGGTACAATGAGCAGTTCTTC.

The chain joins TRBV24-1 to TRBJ2-1; D perhaps matches TRBD2 (6 bases). CDR1 is KGHDR, CDR2 SFDVKD, per germline. The CDR3 is made up of 15 amino acids. V was trimmed by 9 bases and J by 4 bases, leaving 18 bases between them. The CDR3 here is CATGRGDGNYNEQFF. The CDR3 region has the DNA TGTGCCACCGGCCGCGGGGATGGGAATTACAATGAGCAGTTCTTC.

The J gene is TRBJ2-7, the V gene TRBV5-1; TRBD2 is a possible D gene (5 bases). The CDR3 is 15 amino acids. CDR1 and CDR2 (germline): SGHRS, YFSETQ. The V gene lost 0 bases and the J gene lost 5 bases, with 15 bases spanning the gap. The CDR3 nucleotides read TGCGCCAGCAGCTTGGAGAGGGCGGCCACTAACGAGCAGTACTTC. Protein product: CASSLERAATNEQYF.

The rearrangement joins TRBV11-1 to TRBJ2-6; D is ambiguous. The CDR3 has 15 amino acids. V dropped 3 bases and J dropped 4 bases, with 10 bases sitting between them. Germline V gene lookup returns CDR1 SGHAT and CDR2 FQDESV (reference sequence). The CDR3 DNA reads as TGTGCCAGCAGCTTGAGAAGTACCGGGGCCAACGTCCTGACTTTC. Amino acids: CASSLRSTGANVLTF.

The J gene is TRBJ2-5, the V gene TRBV6-5; 9 bases match TRBD1. The CDR3 length is 14 residues. Germline CDR1 MNHEY, CDR2 SVGAGI. With V trimmed by 9 bases and J by 5 bases, 10 bases remained unmatched. This CDR3 is CASRTGEASETQYF. The CDR3 DNA reads TGTGCCAGTAGGACAGGGGAGGCTTCTGAGACCCAGTACTTC.

This chain connects TRBV10-3 to TRBJ2-2, with a tentative D call TRBD2 (6 bases). V lost 8 bases to trimming and J lost 7 bases, with 11 bases between them. There are 12 residues in the CDR3. Germline CDR1 reads ENHRY; CDR2 reads SYGVKD. Here the CDR3 reads CAIGGFGGELFF. Here the CDR3 DNA reads TGTGCCATCGGAGGGTTCGGCGGGGAGCTGTTTTTT.

The CDR3 DNA sequence: TGTGCCAGCGGCGGGAGGAACACTGAAGCTTTCTTT. It yields the protein CASGGRNTEAFF. This chain joins TRBV12-3 or TRBV12-4 and TRBJ1-1; no reliable D call. The CDR3 totals 12 residues. V lost 8 bases and J lost 1, with 8 bases in between.

The CDR3 here is CASSLDGRPLGETQYF. CDR3 DNA: TGTGCCAGCAGCTTAGACGGGAGGCCCCTCGGTGAGACCCAGTACTTC. The chain carries TRBV7-9 and TRBJ2-5; 7 bases align to TRBD2. This CDR3 contains 16 residues. From germline, CDR1 is SEHNR and CDR2 FQNEAQ (reference sequence). V shed 1 base, J shed 5 bases, and the junction held 10 bases outside the gene matches.

With respect to this clone: Other DNA sequences in the same sample also yield this CDR3. The chain employs TRBV11-2 and TRBJ1-1, with D hard to call. Trimming stripped 0 bases from V and 2 bases from J, with 4 bases between. CDR1 and CDR2 from the germline V gene are SGHAT and FQNNGV. The CDR3 has 13 residues. CDR3 DNA: TGTGCCAGCAGCTTAGATCGTAACACTGAAGCTTTCTTT. Residues: CASSLDRNTEAFF.

V and J are TRBV3-1 (or the pseudogene TRBV3-2) and TRBJ1-4; 9 nucleotides line up with TRBD1. Germline CDR1 reads LGHDT; CDR2 reads YNNKEL (reference sequence). The J segment lost 11 bases and the V segment lost 0 bases, leaving 13 bases of the junction unmatched. There are 17 residues in the CDR3. Here the CDR3 reads CASSQDREGTGSFKLFF. DNA for the CDR3: TGTGCCAGCAGCCAAGATCGCGAAGGGACAGGGTCTTTTAAACTGTTTTTT.

The J gene is TRBJ1-2, the V gene TRBV10-3; D ambiguous. The germline V gene encodes CDR1 ENHRY and CDR2 SYGVKD. The CDR3 spans 13 residues. V lost 2 bases to trimming and J lost 2 bases, with 6 bases between them. The CDR3 reads CAISEGRNYGYTF. The CDR3, as DNA: TGTGCCATCAGTGAGGGCAGAAACTATGGCTACACCTTC.

V usage is TRBV5-1 and J usage is TRBJ1-2, with TRBD1 identical over 10 bases. This CDR3 is built from 13 residues. Germline V lookup: CDR1 SGHRS, CDR2 YFSETQ. V was clipped by 7 bases and J by 6 bases; unmatched bases: 6. The CDR3 DNA reads as TGCGCCAGCGCGACAGGGGGCAATCATGGCTACACCTTC. Its protein is CASATGGNHGYTF.

CDR3 in DNA: TGTGCCAGCAGCCAAGTAGGGGTTGAGCAGTTCTTC. Protein product: CASSQVGVEQFF. The V gene is TRBV3-1 (or the pseudogene TRBV3-2), the J gene TRBJ2-1, with D perhaps matching TRBD1 (5 bases). The CDR3 is 12 residues long. Trimming cost V 1 base and J 9 bases, with 7 bases left between them. Germline lookup yields CDR1 LGHDT and CDR2 YNNKEL (reference sequence).

The rearrangement uses TRBV19 and TRBJ1-5; the D is unclear. There are 12 residues in the CDR3. The germline V gene encodes CDR1 LNHDA and CDR2 SQIVND (reference sequence). The V end lost 7 bases, the J end lost 7 bases, and 11 bases lay between the germline ends. CDR3: CASTIRSQPQHF. For the CDR3, the DNA is TGTGCCAGTACCATAAGGAGCCAGCCCCAGCATTTT.

This chain uses TRBV4-3 with TRBJ1-4; D not certain. CDR1 LGHNA and CDR2 YSLEER come from the germline V gene. Trimming pared 0 bases from V and 10 bases from J, leaving 21 bases between. This CDR3 spans 17 amino acids. The CDR3 DNA reads TGCGCCAGCAGCCAAGATCCGTACTCAACCACGACAAGAAAACTGTTTTTT. This encodes CASSQDPYSTTTRKLFF.

The chain recombines TRBV6-1 with TRBJ2-5; 10 bases are a match to TRBD2. Trimming removed 7 bases from V and 4 bases from J; junction bases left unmatched: 9. CDR3 length: 15 residues. CDR1 and CDR2 (germline): MNHNS, SASEGT. CDR3 protein: CASTWVAGGAETQYF. Here the CDR3 DNA reads TGTGCCAGCACTTGGGTAGCGGGAGGAGCAGAGACCCAGTACTTC.

The chain recombines TRBV4-2 with TRBJ1-1; D possibly corresponds to TRBD1 (6 bases). The ends were cut back, 0 bases at V and 1 base at J, with 9 bases in the middle. In germline, CDR1 is LGHNA, CDR2 YNFKEQ. The CDR3 totals 15 residues. CDR3 sequence reads: CASSQDNRANTEAFF. The CDR3 nucleotides read TGTGCCAGCAGCCAAGACAACAGGGCGAACACTGAAGCTTTCTTT.

The chain employs TRBV11-2 and TRBJ2-2; D gene ambiguous. The CDR3 loop spans 16 amino acids. V was trimmed by 0 bases and J by 5 bases, leaving 13 bases between them. Looked up from germline, CDR1 is SGHAT and CDR2 is FQNNGV. The CDR3 region is CASSLDWQVSTGELFF. CDR3 DNA sequence: TGTGCCAGCAGCTTAGATTGGCAGGTGTCTACCGGGGAGCTGTTTTTT.

CDR3 DNA: TGTGCCACCAGCACCCTAGGACAGGGAGTAATGGCCCAGCATTTT. Translated: CATSTLGQGVMAQHF. The V and J genes are TRBV15 and TRBJ1-5, with 8 bases that match TRBD1. CDR1 and CDR2 (germline): LNHNV, YYDKDF (reference sequence). The CDR3 spans 15 residues. The V and J ends lost 4 bases and 11 bases, in that order; junction bases with no gene match: 13. The full variable domain, in which reference TRBV15 and TRBJ1-5 provide the parts outside the CDR3, is DAMVIQNPRYQVTQFGKPVTLSCSQTLNHNVMYWYQQKSSQAPKLLFHYYDKDFNNEADTPDNFQSRRPNTSFCFLDIRSPGLGDTAMYLCATSTLGQGVMAQHFGDGTRLSIL.

The V and J genes are TRBV9 and TRBJ2-1; D ambiguous. V lost 0 bases and J 4 bases, leaving 14 bases between the germline ends. Germline lookup yields CDR1 SGDLS and CDR2 YYNGEE. The CDR3 is 16 residues long. CDR3 in DNA: TGTGCCAGCAGCGTAGCTCCACCGCCAGGATACAATGAGCAGTTCTTC. Protein product: CASSVAPPPGYNEQFF.

This chain uses TRBV2 with TRBJ1-1, with a tentative D call TRBD1 (6 bases). CDR3 length: 16 residues. Looked up from germline, CDR1 is SNHLY and CDR2 is FYNNEI. V lost 3 bases, J lost 1 base, and 15 bases lay in between. CDR3 in amino acids: CASSDSRGNRNTEAFF. The CDR3 DNA follows: TGTGCCAGCAGTGATAGTAGGGGGAATCGGAACACTGAAGCTTTCTTT. The complete variable domain, with remaining parts taken from reference TRBV2 and TRBJ1-1, reads EPEVTQTPSHQVTQMGQEVILRCVPISNHLYFYWYRQILGQKVEFLVSFYNNEISEKSEIFDDQFSVERPDGSNFTLKIRSTKLEDSAMYFCASSDSRGNRNTEAFFGQGTRLTVV.

The rearrangement joins TRBV5-1 to TRBJ2-7; 8 bases are shared with TRBD2. Germline CDR1 is SGHRS and CDR2 is YFSETQ. The trim removed 4 bases at V and 6 bases at J, leaving 6 bases unmatched. The CDR3 covers 13 residues. In DNA, the CDR3 is TGCGCCAGCAGCACCGGAAGCGGGAGCGAGCAGTACTTC. Amino acid sequence: CASSTGSGSEQYF.